This TCR beta chain appears in the sequencing data of a study of blood T cells in healthy people across ages. It was with a sample-barcoded 5' primer and a J-beta primer mix that a second PCR of roughly 7 to 12 cycles was run. TCRdb reprocessed the 5' RACE reads with MiXCR, giving one entry per CDR3 protein. Of around 990,000 distinct CDR3 sequences in the sample, 25% were seen once. V was pared by 0 bases and J by 4 bases, with 11 bases between. The CDR3 runs to 15 residues. Germline assignment: CDR1 KGHDR and CDR2 SFDVKD. The sample, about 9.2 milliliters of peripheral blood, was drawn from each donor. This same sample was also part of a study on T cells of mothers and their children.

The specimen sequenced was blood. The chain joins TRBV24-1 to TRBJ1-2; D ambiguous. The clonotype was recovered from a girl aged 2 to 9 in good health. The CDR3 coding sequence is TGTGCCACCAGTGATTTGTCGGCCCTCTTCTATGGCTACACCTTC. It specifies CATSDLSALFYGYTF.